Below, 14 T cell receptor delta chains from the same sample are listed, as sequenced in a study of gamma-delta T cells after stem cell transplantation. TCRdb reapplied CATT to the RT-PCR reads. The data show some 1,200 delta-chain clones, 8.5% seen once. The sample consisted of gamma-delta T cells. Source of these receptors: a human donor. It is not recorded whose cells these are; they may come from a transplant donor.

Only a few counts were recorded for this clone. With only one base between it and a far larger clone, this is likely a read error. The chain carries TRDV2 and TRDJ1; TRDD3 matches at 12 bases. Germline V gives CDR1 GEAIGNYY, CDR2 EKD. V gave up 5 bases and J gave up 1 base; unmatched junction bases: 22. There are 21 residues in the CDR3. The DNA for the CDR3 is TGTGCCTGTGGCACTCTGAGGGGACTGGGGGATACAGAGTCGGGCACCGATAAACTCATCTTT. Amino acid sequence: CACGTLRGLGDTESGTDKLIF.

The DNA of the CDR3 is TGTGCCTGTGACACCGCTCAGGATCGAAGCTCCTGGGACACCCGACAGATGTTTTTC. Translation: CACDTAQDRSSWDTRQMFF. This chain joins TRDV2 and TRDJ3, with unresolved D. The germline V and J ends were trimmed by 0 bases and 0 bases, with 14 bases remaining between them. The CDR3 consists of 19 residues. The germline gives CDR1 GEAIGNYY, CDR2 EKD.

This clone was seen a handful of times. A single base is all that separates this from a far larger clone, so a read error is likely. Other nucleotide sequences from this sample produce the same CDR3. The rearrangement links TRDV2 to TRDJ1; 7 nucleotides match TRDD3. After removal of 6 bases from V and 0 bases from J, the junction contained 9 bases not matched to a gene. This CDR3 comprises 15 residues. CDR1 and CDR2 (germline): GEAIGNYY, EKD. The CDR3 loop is CACLGLGKYTDKLIF. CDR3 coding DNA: TGTGCCTGTCTCGGACTGGGGAAGTACACCGATAAACTCATCTTT.

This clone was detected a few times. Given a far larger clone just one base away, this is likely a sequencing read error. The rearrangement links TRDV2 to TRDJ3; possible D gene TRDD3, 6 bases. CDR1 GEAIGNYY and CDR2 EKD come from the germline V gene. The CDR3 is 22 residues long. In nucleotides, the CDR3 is TGTGCCTGTGATACCCTAAGAGGGGGACCGTCACCTACCTCCTGGGACACCCGACATATGTTTTTC. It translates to CACDTLRGGPSPTSWDTRHMFF.

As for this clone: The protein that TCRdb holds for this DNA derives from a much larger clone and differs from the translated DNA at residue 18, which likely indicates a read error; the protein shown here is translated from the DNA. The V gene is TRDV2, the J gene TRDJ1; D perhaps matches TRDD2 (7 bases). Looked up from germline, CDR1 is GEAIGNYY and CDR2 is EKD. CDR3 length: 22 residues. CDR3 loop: CACDPLPAVLGKESQPTEKLIF. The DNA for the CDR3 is TGTGCCTGTGACCCCCTTCCTGCGGTACTGGGTAAGGAGTCACAGCCCACCGAAAAACTCATCTTT.

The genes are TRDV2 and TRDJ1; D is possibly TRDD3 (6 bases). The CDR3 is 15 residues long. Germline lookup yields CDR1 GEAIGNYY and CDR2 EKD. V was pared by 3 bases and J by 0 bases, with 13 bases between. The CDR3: CACDPMGMDTDKLIF. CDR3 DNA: TGTGCCTGTGACCCTATGGGGATGGACACCGATAAACTCATCTTT.

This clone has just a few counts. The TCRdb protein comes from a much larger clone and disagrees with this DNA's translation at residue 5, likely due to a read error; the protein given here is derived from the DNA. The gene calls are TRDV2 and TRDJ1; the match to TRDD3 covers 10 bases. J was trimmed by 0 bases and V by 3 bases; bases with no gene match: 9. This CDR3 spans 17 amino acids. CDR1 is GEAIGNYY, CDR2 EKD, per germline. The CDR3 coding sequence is TGTGCCTGTGACTCGTTATGGGGGATACAGTACACCGATAAACTCATCTTT. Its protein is CACDSLWGIQYTDKLIF.

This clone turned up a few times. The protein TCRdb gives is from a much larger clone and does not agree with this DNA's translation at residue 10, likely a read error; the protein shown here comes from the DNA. CDR3 region: CACDTVMATYKLIF. The CDR3 coding sequence is TGTGCCTGTGACACCGTTATGGCGACCTATAAACTCATCTTT. The genes are TRDV2 and TRDJ1; no clear D. This CDR3 comprises 14 residues. Per germline, CDR1 GEAIGNYY and CDR2 EKD. V was trimmed by 0 bases and J by 6 bases, leaving 13 bases between them.

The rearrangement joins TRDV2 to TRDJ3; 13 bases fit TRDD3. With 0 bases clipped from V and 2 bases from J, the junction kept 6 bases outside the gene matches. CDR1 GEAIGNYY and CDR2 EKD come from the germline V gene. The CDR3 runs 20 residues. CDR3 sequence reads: CACDTVLGDTRTWDTRQMFF. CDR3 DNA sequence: TGTGCCTGTGACACCGTACTGGGGGATACGCGTACCTGGGACACCCGACAGATGTTTTTC.

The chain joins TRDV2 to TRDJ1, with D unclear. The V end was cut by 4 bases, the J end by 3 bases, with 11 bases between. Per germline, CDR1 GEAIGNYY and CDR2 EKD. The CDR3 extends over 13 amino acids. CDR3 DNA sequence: TGTGCCTGTGAGGCCATAAAGTCCGATAAACTCATCTTT. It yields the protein CACEAIKSDKLIF.

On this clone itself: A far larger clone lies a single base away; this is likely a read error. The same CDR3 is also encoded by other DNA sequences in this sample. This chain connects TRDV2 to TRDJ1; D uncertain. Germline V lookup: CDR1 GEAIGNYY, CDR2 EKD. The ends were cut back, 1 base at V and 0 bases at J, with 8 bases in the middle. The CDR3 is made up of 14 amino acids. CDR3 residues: CACDTVSDTDKLIF. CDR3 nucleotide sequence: TGTGCCTGTGACACTGTATCGGACACCGATAAACTCATCTTT.

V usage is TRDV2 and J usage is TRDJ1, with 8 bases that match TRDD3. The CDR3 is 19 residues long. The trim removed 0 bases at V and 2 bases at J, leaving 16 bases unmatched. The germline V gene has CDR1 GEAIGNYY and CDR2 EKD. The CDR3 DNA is TGTGCCTGTGACACCGTGGTCTGGGGGACCCCGTCGCGTACCGATAAACTCATCTTT. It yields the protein CACDTVVWGTPSRTDKLIF.

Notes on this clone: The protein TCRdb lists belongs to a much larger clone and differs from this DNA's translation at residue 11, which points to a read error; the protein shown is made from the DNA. The CDR3 nucleotides read TGTGCCTGTGACCTACTGGGGGATCACGATCAACTCATCTTT. It yields the protein CACDLLGDHDQLIF. The genes are TRDV2 and TRDJ1, with TRDD3 matching over 10 bases. The CDR3 has 14 amino acids. Germline assignment: CDR1 GEAIGNYY and CDR2 EKD.

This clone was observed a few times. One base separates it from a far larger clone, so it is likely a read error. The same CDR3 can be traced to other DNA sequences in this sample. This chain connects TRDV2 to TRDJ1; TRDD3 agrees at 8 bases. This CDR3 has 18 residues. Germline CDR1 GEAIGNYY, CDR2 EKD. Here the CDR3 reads CACEAVSWGTSHTDKLIF. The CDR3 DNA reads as TGTGCCTGTGAGGCGGTCTCCTGGGGGACCTCTCACACCGATAAACTTATCTTT.